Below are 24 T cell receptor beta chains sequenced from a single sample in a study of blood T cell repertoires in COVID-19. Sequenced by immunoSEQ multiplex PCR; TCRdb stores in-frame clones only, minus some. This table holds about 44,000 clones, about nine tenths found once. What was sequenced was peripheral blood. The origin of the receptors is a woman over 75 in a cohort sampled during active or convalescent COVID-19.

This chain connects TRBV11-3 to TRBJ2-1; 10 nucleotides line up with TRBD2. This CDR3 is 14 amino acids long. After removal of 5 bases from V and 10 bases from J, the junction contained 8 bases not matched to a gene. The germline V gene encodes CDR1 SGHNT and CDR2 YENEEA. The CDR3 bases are TGTGCCAGCAGCCCCCCTAGCGGGAGATACGAGCAGTTCTTC. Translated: CASSPPSGRYEQFF.

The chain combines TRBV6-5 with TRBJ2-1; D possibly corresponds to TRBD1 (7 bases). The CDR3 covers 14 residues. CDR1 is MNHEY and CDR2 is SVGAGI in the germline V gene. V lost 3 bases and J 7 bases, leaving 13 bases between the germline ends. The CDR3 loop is CASSYKTGRNEQFF. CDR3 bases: TGTGCCAGCAGTTATAAGACAGGGAGGAATGAGCAGTTCTTC.

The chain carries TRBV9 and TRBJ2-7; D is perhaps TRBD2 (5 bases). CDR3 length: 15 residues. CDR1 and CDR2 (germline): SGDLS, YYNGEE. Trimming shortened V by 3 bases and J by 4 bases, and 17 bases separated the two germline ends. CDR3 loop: CASSELDETFYEQYF. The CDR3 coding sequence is TGTGCCAGCAGCGAACTAGACGAGACATTTTACGAGCAGTACTTC. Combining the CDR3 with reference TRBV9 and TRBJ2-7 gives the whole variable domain DSGVTQTPKHLITATGQRVTLRCSPRSGDLSVYWYQQSLDQGLQFLIQYYNGEERAKGNILERFSAQQFPDLHSELNLSSLELGDSALYFCASSELDETFYEQYFGPGTRLTVT.

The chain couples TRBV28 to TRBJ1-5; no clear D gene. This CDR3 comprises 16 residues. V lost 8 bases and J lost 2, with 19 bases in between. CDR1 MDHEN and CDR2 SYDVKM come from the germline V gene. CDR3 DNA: TGTGCCAGCTCGGTGAATGCCGGGTTGGGCAATCAGCCCCAGCATTTT. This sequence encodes CASSVNAGLGNQPQHF.

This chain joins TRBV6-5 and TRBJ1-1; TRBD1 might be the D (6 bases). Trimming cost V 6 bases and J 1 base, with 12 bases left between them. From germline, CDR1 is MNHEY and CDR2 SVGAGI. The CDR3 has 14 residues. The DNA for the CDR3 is TGTGCCAGCAGCCACAGGACAGCGAACACTGAAGCTTTCTTT. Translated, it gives CASSHRTANTEAFF.

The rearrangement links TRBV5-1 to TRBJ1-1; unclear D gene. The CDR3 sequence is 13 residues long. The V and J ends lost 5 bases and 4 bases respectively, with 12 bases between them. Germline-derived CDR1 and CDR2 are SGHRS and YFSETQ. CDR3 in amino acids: CASSLIRGTEAFF. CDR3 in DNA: TGCGCCAGCAGTCTCATACGGGGCACTGAAGCTTTCTTT.

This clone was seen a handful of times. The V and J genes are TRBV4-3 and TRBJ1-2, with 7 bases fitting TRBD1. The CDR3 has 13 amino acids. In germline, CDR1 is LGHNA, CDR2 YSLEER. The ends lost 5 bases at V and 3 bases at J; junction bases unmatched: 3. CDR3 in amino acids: CASSVDRDYGYTF. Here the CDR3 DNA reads TGCGCCAGCAGCGTCGACAGGGACTATGGCTACACCTTC.

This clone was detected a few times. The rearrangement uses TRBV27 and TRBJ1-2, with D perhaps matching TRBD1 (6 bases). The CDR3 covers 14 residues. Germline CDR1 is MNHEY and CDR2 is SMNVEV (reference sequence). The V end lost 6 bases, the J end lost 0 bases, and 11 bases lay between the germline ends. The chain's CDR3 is CASSLRQANYGYTF. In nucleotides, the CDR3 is TGTGCCAGCAGCCTACGACAGGCTAACTATGGCTACACCTTC.

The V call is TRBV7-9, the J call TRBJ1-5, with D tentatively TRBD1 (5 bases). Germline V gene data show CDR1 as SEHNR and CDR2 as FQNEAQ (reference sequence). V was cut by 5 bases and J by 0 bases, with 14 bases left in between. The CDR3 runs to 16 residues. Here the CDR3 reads CASSQFDSNSNQPQHF. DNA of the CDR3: TGTGCCAGCAGCCAATTCGACAGTAATAGCAATCAGCCCCAGCATTTT.

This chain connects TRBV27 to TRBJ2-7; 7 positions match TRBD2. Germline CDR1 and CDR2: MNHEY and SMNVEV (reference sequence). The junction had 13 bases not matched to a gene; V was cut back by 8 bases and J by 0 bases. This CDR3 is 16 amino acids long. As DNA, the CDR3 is TGTGCCAGCCAGCCTTTGAGCGGGGATAGCTCCTACGAGCAGTACTTC. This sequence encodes CASQPLSGDSSYEQYF.

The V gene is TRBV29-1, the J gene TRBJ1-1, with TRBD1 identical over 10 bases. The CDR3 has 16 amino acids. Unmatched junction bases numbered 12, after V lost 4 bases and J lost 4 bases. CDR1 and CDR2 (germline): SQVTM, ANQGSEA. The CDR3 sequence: CSVGGDRGRGSTEAFF. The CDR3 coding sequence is TGCAGCGTTGGGGGCGACAGGGGGCGCGGAAGCACTGAAGCTTTCTTT.

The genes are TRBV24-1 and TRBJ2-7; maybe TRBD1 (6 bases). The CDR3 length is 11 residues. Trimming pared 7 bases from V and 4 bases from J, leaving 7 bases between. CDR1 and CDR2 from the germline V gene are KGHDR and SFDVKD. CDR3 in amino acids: CATSRGYEQYF. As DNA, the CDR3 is TGTGCCACCAGCAGGGGTTACGAGCAGTACTTC.

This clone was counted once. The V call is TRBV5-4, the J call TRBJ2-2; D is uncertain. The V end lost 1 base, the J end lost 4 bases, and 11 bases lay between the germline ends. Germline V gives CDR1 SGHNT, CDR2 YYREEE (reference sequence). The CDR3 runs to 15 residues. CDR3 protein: CASSLPGGFTGELFF. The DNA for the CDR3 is TGTGCCAGCAGCTTGCCCGGCGGTTTCACCGGGGAGCTGTTTTTT.

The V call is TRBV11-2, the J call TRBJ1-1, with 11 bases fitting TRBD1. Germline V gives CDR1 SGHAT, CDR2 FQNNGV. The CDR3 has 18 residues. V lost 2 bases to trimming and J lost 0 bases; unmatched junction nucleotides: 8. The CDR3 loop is CASSLFLRTGGLNTEAFF. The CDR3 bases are TGTGCCAGCAGCTTATTTCTTAGGACAGGGGGCCTGAACACTGAAGCTTTCTTT.

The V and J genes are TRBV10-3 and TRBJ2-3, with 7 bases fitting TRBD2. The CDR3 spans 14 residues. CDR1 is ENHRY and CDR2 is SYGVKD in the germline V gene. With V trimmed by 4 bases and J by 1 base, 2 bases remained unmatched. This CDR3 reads CAISGAGGTDTQYF. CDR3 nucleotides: TGTGCCATCAGTGGGGCGGGGGGCACAGATACGCAGTATTTT.

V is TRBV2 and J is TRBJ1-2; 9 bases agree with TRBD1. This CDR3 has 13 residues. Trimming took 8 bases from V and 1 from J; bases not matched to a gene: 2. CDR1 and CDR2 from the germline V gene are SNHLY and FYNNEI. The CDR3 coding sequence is TGTGCCAGCGCGGGACAGGGTAACTATGGCTACACCTTC. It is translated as CASAGQGNYGYTF.

This CDR3 reads CASRRTGNTEAFF. The CDR3 DNA is TGTGCCAGCAGACGGACAGGGAACACTGAAGCTTTCTTT. The chain joins TRBV27 to TRBJ1-1, with TRBD1 matching over 7 bases. CDR3 length equals 13 residues. The V and J ends lost 6 bases and 1 base, in that order; junction bases with no gene match: 2. Per germline, CDR1 MNHEY and CDR2 SMNVEV (reference sequence).

The CDR3 spells CASSLDGKSNEKLFF. In nucleotides, the CDR3 is TGTGCCAGCAGCTTAGACGGGAAGAGTAATGAAAAACTGTTTTTT. The rearrangement uses TRBV7-2 and TRBJ1-4; no firm D call. The CDR3 totals 15 residues. CDR1 and CDR2 (germline): SGHTA, FQGNSA. V was clipped by 1 base and J by 4 bases, with 10 bases between them.

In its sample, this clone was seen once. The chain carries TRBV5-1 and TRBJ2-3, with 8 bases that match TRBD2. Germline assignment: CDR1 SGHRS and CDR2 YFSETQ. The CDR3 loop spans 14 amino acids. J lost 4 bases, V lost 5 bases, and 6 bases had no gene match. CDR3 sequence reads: CASRERGLPDTQYF. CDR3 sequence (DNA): TGCGCCAGCAGGGAGCGGGGGTTGCCAGATACGCAGTATTTT.

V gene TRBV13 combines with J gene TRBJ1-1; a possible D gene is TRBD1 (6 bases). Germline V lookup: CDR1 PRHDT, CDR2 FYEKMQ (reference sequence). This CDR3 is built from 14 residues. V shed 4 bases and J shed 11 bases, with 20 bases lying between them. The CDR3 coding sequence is TGTGCCAGCAGCTCACGTAACTACCGGGACACGGCTTTCTTT. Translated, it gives CASSSRNYRDTAFF.

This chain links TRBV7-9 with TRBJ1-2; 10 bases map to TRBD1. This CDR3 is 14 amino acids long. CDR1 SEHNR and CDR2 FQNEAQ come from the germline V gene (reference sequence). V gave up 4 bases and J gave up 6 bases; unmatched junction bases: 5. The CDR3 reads CASSSGTGDHGYTF. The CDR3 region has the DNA TGTGCCAGCAGCTCAGGGACAGGGGATCATGGCTACACCTTC.

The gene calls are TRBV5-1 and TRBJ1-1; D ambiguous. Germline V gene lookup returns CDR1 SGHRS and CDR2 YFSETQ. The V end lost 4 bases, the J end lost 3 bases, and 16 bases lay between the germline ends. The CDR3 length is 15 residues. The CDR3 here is CASSRTAAGYTEAFF. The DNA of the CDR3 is TGCGCCAGCAGCCGGACCGCCGCGGGGTACACTGAAGCTTTCTTT.

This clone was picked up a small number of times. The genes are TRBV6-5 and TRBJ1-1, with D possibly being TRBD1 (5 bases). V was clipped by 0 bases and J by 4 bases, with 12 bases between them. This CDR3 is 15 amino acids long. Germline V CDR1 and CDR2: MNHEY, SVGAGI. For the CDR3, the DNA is TGTGCCAGCAGTTACTCGATGGGGCTCGTCACTGAAGCTTTCTTT. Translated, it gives CASSYSMGLVTEAFF.

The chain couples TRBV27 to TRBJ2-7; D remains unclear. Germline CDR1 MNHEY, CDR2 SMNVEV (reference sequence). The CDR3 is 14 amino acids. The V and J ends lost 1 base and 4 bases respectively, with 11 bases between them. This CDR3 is CASSLYTPGYEQYF. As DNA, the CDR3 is TGTGCCAGCAGTTTATACACGCCGGGTTACGAGCAGTACTTC.